The clone carrying this T cell receptor (beta chain) has at least ten counts. The antigen remains undetermined. The CDR3 length is 19 residues. V dropped 4 bases and J dropped 2; count of bases not matched to a gene: 12. The germline V gene has CDR1 SNHLY and CDR2 FYNNEI. Template material for amplifying TCR beta CDR3 regions consisted of RNA transcripts. The TCR CDR3 first-round RT-PCR relied on the HTBI primer set. TCRdb re-analysed the multiplex PCR reads in MiXCR, keeping a single row per CDR3 protein. The sample contains a few hundred thousand distinct CDR3 sequences, about a sixth of which appear only once. Stability of Graves' hyperthyroidism was defined as absent ophthalmopathy progression within 18 months. This entry is derived from a study of T cells in Graves' hyperthyroidism and ophthalmopathy. Study conclusions and caveats: A 13 V-J model separated ophthalmopathy from stable hyperthyroidism. Blood also carried most thyroid clonotypes expanded above 0.001.

Sequencing was carried out using blood. The sequence came from a woman aged 18-29 years with Graves' hyperthyroidism. The V gene is TRBV2, the J gene TRBJ2-7; 15 positions agree with TRBD2. The CDR3 nucleotides are TGTGCCAGCAGTGGCCCGGGACTAGCGGGGGGTTTAGGCACCTACGAGCAGTACTTC. It codes for CASSGPGLAGGLGTYEQYF.